The 32 T cell receptor beta chains reported below all come from one sample, sequenced in a study of patients and donors after allogeneic stem cell transplantation. TCRdb reprocessed the RT-PCR reads with MiXCR, giving one entry per CDR3 protein. The data contain over a thousand distinct CDR3 sequences, 4.5% to 7% of them singletons. The sequencing sample was made of blood, either unsorted or a sorted T cell fraction (not recorded which). These receptors all come from a human donor who was either an allogeneic HSCT recipient or a stem cell or donor lymphocyte infusion donor (not recorded which). It is not recorded whose cells these are; they may come from a transplant donor.

J is TRBJ2-6 and V is TRBV12-3 or TRBV12-4; 9 positions match TRBD1. Trimming took 4 bases from V and 2 from J; bases not matched to a gene: 3. The length of the CDR3 is 16 residues. The CDR3 is CASSSGQGTGANVLTF. In DNA form, the CDR3 reads TGTGCCAGCAGTTCGGGACAGGGAACTGGGGCCAACGTCCTGACTTTC.

This clonotype is judged medium-sized. The genes are TRBV6-1 and TRBJ2-7; 8 nucleotides match TRBD2. There are 13 residues in the CDR3. Trimming took 6 bases from V and 3 from J; bases not matched to a gene: 4. Germline V CDR1 and CDR2: MNHNS, SASEGT. This CDR3 reads CASRVTSGYEQYF. CDR3 nucleotide sequence: TGTGCCAGCAGGGTCACTAGCGGCTACGAGCAGTACTTC.

This clonotype is medium-sized (0.01 to 0.1%). The genes are TRBV6-6 and TRBJ2-5, with 9 bases identical to TRBD2. The CDR3 runs to 15 residues. Germline V gene sequence: CDR1 MNHNY, CDR2 SVGAGI (reference sequence). With V trimmed by 2 bases and J by 5 bases, 6 bases remained unmatched. The CDR3: CASSYNSGSGETQYF. DNA of the CDR3: TGTGCCAGCAGTTACAATAGCGGGAGCGGGGAGACCCAGTACTTC.

Sample share makes this clonotype medium-sized. J is TRBJ2-1 and V is TRBV6-5; 8 nucleotides agree with TRBD2. J was trimmed by 1 base and V by 0 bases; bases with no gene match: 5. Germline V lookup: CDR1 MNHEY, CDR2 SVGAGI. This CDR3 has 17 amino acids. This chain's CDR3 is CASSYSPTSASYNEQFF. CDR3 nucleotides: TGTGCCAGCAGTTACTCTCCGACTAGCGCGTCCTACAATGAGCAGTTCTTC.

This clonotype was detected a few times. The CDR3 region is CASSLAFRTASYEQYF. CDR3 nucleotide sequence: TGCGCCAGCAGCTTGGCCTTCCGGACGGCATCCTACGAGCAGTACTTC. This chain links TRBV5-1 with TRBJ2-7; D gene unclear. In germline, CDR1 is SGHRS, CDR2 YFSETQ. The CDR3 extends over 16 amino acids. V dropped 0 bases and J dropped 1 base, with 14 bases sitting between them.

This clonotype is judged medium-sized. V gene TRBV15 combines with J gene TRBJ2-7; no clear D gene. The CDR3 contains 13 residues. V was shortened by 0 bases and J by 4 bases, with 7 bases between the two germline ends. Looked up from germline, CDR1 is LNHNV and CDR2 is YYDKDF (reference sequence). CDR3 amino acids: CATSRDARYEQYF. In DNA form, the CDR3 reads TGTGCCACCAGCAGAGATGCTCGTTACGAGCAGTACTTC.

This clonotype is classed as medium-sized. CDR3 sequence: CASSLGGPSTDTQYF. For the CDR3, the DNA is TGCGCCAGCAGCTTAGGGGGCCCCAGCACAGATACGCAGTATTTT. The chain is built from TRBV5-1 and TRBJ2-3; 7 bases align to TRBD1. Trimming cost V 2 bases and J 0 bases; bases outside gene matches: 3. Germline V gene lookup returns CDR1 SGHRS and CDR2 YFSETQ. This CDR3 region has 15 residues.

This clonotype qualifies as medium-sized. V usage is TRBV7-2 and J usage is TRBJ1-2, with a tentative D call TRBD1 (6 bases). With 5 bases removed from V and 4 bases from J, the gap between germline ends came to 17 bases. The germline gives CDR1 SGHTA, CDR2 FQGNSA. The CDR3 is 15 residues long. Here the CDR3 DNA reads TGTGCCAGCAGCCCCCAGCAGGGGTCCACCTATGGCTACACCTTC. Residues: CASSPQQGSTYGYTF.

This clonotype was detected only a few times. This rearrangement joins TRBV7-6 to TRBJ2-5; no reliable D call. The CDR3 is 12 residues long. Looked up from germline, CDR1 is SGHVS and CDR2 is FNYEAQ. With 1 base removed from V and 4 bases from J, the gap between germline ends came to 4 bases. DNA for the CDR3: TGTGCCAGCAGCTTAGTAGGAGAGACCCAGTACTTC. As protein: CASSLVGETQYF.

The chain carries TRBV7-6 and TRBJ1-1; D remains unclear. There are 13 residues in the CDR3. Trimming cost V 2 bases and J 3 bases, with 7 bases left between them. Germline V lookup: CDR1 SGHVS, CDR2 FNYEAQ. CDR3 in amino acids: CASSLYGDTEAFF. CDR3 sequence (DNA): TGTGCCAGCAGCTTATACGGGGACACTGAAGCTTTCTTT.

This clonotype was counted between two and nine times. The junction and the germline gene differ at one end; a read error may be behind it. The CDR3: CASSLSQSRFRHF. The DNA of the CDR3 is TGTGCCAGCAGTTTATCACAGAGCAGATTCCGGCACTTC. V usage is TRBV27 and J usage is TRBJ2-7; no firm D call. Germline V gives CDR1 MNHEY, CDR2 SMNVEV (reference sequence). The CDR3 runs 13 residues.

With respect to this clonotype: This may come from a read error, since a much larger clone is one base off. V usage is TRBV5-8 and J usage is TRBJ1-2; D perhaps matches TRBD1 (6 bases). CDR1 is SGHTS and CDR2 is YDEGEE in the germline V gene. V was clipped by 2 bases and J by 8 bases, with 16 bases between them. The CDR3 sequence is 14 residues long. The CDR3 region is CASSFLAQGTGYTF. The CDR3 coding sequence is TGTGCCAGCAGCTTCCTAGCACAGGGCACCGGCTACACCTTC. The variable domain in full, completed from reference TRBV5-8 and TRBJ1-2, reads EAGVTQSPTHLIKTRGQQATLRCSPISGHTSVYWYQQALGLGLQFLLWYDEGEERNRGNFPPRFSGRQFPNYSSELNVNALELEDSALYLCASSFLAQGTGYTFGSGTRLTVV.

The chain joins TRBV9 to TRBJ2-7; no definite D call. The CDR3 has 13 residues. Trimming stripped 2 bases from V and 2 bases from J, with 8 bases between. Germline V gives CDR1 SGDLS, CDR2 YYNGEE. As DNA, the CDR3 is TGTGCCAGCAGCGTCTCTGAACCCTACGAGCAGTACTTC. This gives the protein CASSVSEPYEQYF.

This clonotype has more than one count but fewer than ten. This chain joins TRBV28 and TRBJ2-7; 8 nucleotides match TRBD1. Germline lookup yields CDR1 MDHEN and CDR2 SYDVKM. Trimming removed 1 base from V and 8 bases from J; junction bases left unmatched: 4. The CDR3 is 13 amino acids. CDR3 sequence (DNA): TGTGCCAGCAGTTTATTGACAGGGGCCAAGCAGTACTTC. It codes for CASSLLTGAKQYF.

Sample share makes this clonotype large. J is TRBJ2-7 and V is TRBV29-1, with 8 bases matching TRBD1. J lost 3 bases, V lost 5 bases, and 6 bases had no gene match. Germline V gene sequence: CDR1 SQVTM, CDR2 ANQGSEA. The CDR3 is made up of 13 amino acids. CDR3 region: CSVRTGGFYEQYF. Written as DNA, the CDR3 is TGCAGCGTTCGTACAGGGGGTTTCTACGAGCAGTACTTC.

The gene calls are TRBV5-6 and TRBJ2-2; 10 bases map to TRBD1. The CDR3 runs 15 residues. V shed 4 bases, J shed 7 bases, and the junction held 7 bases outside the gene matches. In germline, CDR1 is SGHDT, CDR2 YYEEEE. In DNA, the CDR3 is TGTGCCAGCAGCCCTCCCGGGACAGGGGACGGGGAGCTGTTTTTT. Protein product: CASSPPGTGDGELFF. The whole variable domain, remainder taken from reference TRBV5-6 and TRBJ2-2, is DAGVTQSPTHLIKTRGQQVTLRCSPKSGHDTVSWYQQALGQGPQFIFQYYEEEERQRGNFPDRFSGHQFPNYSSELNVNALLLGDSALYLCASSPPGTGDGELFFGEGSRLTVL.

The CDR3 region has the DNA TGTGCCAGCAGCTCCTCGGGCAACTATGGCTACACCTTC. This encodes CASSSSGNYGYTF. This sequence joins TRBV7-2 and TRBJ1-2; D is uncertain. V lost 4 bases and J lost 2, with 8 bases in between. CDR3 length equals 13 residues. Germline assignment: CDR1 SGHTA and CDR2 FQGNSA.

In its sample, this clonotype is large. The chain joins TRBV20-1 to TRBJ2-7, with 7 bases matching TRBD2. V dropped 6 bases and J dropped 3; count of bases not matched to a gene: 8. Germline V gene lookup returns CDR1 DFQATT and CDR2 SNEGSKA (reference sequence). CDR3 length: 13 residues. The chain's CDR3 is CSARRTSDYEQYF. The CDR3 DNA reads as TGCAGTGCCCGTAGAACTAGCGACTACGAGCAGTACTTC.

The chain recombines TRBV27 with TRBJ2-7; TRBD1 might be the D (6 bases). Germline V gene data show CDR1 as MNHEY and CDR2 as SMNVEV (reference sequence). Trimming pared 6 bases from V and 0 bases from J, leaving 15 bases between. The CDR3 length is 15 residues. The CDR3 nucleotides are TGTGCCAGCAGGAGGACAGTACAAAGCTCCTACGAGCAGTACTTC. This codes for CASRRTVQSSYEQYF.

By share, this clonotype ranks as medium-sized (0.01 to 0.1%). The chain is built from TRBV5-1 and TRBJ2-1; D assignment may be TRBD1 or TRBD2 (5 bases each). Germline loops: CDR1 SGHRS, CDR2 YFSETQ. The CDR3 sequence is 17 residues long. Trimming left V 2 bases short and J 0 bases short, with 15 bases between. CDR3 sequence reads: CASSLTSGTNSYNEQFF. The CDR3, as DNA: TGCGCCAGCAGCTTAACGTCAGGGACGAACTCCTACAATGAGCAGTTCTTC.

The gene calls are TRBV29-1 and TRBJ2-6; 9 bases map to TRBD1. Germline CDR1 SQVTM, CDR2 ANQGSEA. CDR3 size: 16 residues. Trimming removed 5 bases from V and 3 bases from J; junction bases left unmatched: 8. The CDR3 DNA follows: TGCAGCGTTAGGACAGGGGCCCTAAATGGGGCCAACGTCCTGACTTTC. Its translation: CSVRTGALNGANVLTF.

This clonotype is classed as medium-sized (0.01 to 0.1%). The chain couples TRBV7-3 to TRBJ2-1; D gene uncertain. Trimming stripped 5 bases from V and 6 bases from J, with 11 bases between. The CDR3 sequence is 13 residues long. The germline CDR1 and CDR2 sequences are SGHTA and FQGTGA. The CDR3 sequence: CASSPQNRNEQFF. DNA for the CDR3: TGTGCCAGCAGCCCGCAAAATCGCAATGAGCAGTTCTTC.

This clonotype is medium-sized. The V and J genes are TRBV2 and TRBJ2-7, with TRBD1 matching over 8 bases. Germline CDR1 reads SNHLY; CDR2 reads FYNNEI. The CDR3 runs to 14 residues. V was clipped by 7 bases and J by 0 bases; unmatched bases: 5. CDR3 amino acids: CASNPGTGSYEQYF. CDR3 DNA sequence: TGTGCCAGCAACCCCGGGACAGGCTCCTACGAGCAGTACTTC. Supplemented by reference TRBV2 and TRBJ2-7, the full variable domain reads EPEVTQTPSHQVTQMGQEVILRCVPISNHLYFYWYRQILGQKVEFLVSFYNNEISEKSEIFDDQFSVERPDGSNFTLKIRSTKLEDSAMYFCASNPGTGSYEQYFGPGTRLTVT.

This clonotype qualifies as medium-sized (0.01 to 0.1%). V is TRBV25-1 and J is TRBJ2-1; no clear D gene. Germline V CDR1 and CDR2: MGHDK, SYGVNS. This CDR3 has 16 residues. V was clipped by 2 bases and J by 5 bases, with 16 bases between them. The CDR3 here is CASSEQGVTRNNEQFF. In DNA form, the CDR3 reads TGTGCCAGCAGTGAACAAGGCGTGACGCGGAACAATGAGCAGTTCTTC.

By sample share, this clonotype is large. The chain combines TRBV7-6 with TRBJ2-7, with TRBD2 matching 11 bases. CDR3 length: 16 residues. Trimming at V came to 1 base and at J to 2 bases, leaving 4 bases not matched to a gene. The V gene's germline CDR1 is SGHVS and CDR2 FNYEAQ. In DNA form, the CDR3 reads TGTGCCAGCAGCTTAGAAGCGACTAGCGGGGCCTACGAGCAGTACTTC. Amino acid sequence: CASSLEATSGAYEQYF.

By proportion, this clonotype is medium-sized. V usage is TRBV6-5 and J usage is TRBJ1-4; tentatively, D is TRBD1 (5 bases). Trimming cost V 2 bases and J 4 bases, with 8 bases left between them. Germline CDR1 MNHEY, CDR2 SVGAGI. CDR3 length: 14 amino acids. In nucleotides, the CDR3 is TGTGCCAGCAGTTACGGAGACAGTAATGAAAAACTGTTTTTT. Residues: CASSYGDSNEKLFF.

The chain links TRBV11-2 to TRBJ2-7; D is unresolved. The CDR3 covers 13 residues. The germline V gene has CDR1 SGHAT and CDR2 FQNNGV. V was clipped by 0 bases and J by 3 bases, with 6 bases between them. CDR3 DNA: TGTGCCAGCAGCTTAGATCCCTTCTACGAGCAGTACTTC. Encoded protein: CASSLDPFYEQYF.

This chain links TRBV7-3 with TRBJ1-6; D perhaps matches TRBD1 (6 bases). Germline lookup yields CDR1 SGHTA and CDR2 FQGTGA. The CDR3 is made up of 14 amino acids. V was clipped by 4 bases and J by 7 bases, with 11 bases between them. The CDR3 coding sequence is TGTGCCAGCAGCTCGGGGGGGCCGAATTCACCCCTCCACTTT. Protein sequence: CASSSGGPNSPLHF.

This clonotype is judged large (0.1 to 1%). This sequence joins TRBV5-5 and TRBJ1-2; the D gene is possibly TRBD1 (6 bases). The ends were cut back, 3 bases at V and 4 bases at J, with 13 bases in the middle. The germline CDR1 and CDR2 sequences are SGHKS and YYEKEE (reference sequence). This CDR3 spans 14 amino acids. CDR3 sequence: CASSSGQLGYGYTF. In nucleotides, the CDR3 is TGTGCCAGCAGCTCAGGACAGTTGGGCTATGGCTACACCTTC.

Only a few counts were recorded for this clonotype. The genes are TRBV7-4 and TRBJ2-5; TRBD2 agrees at 7 bases. In germline, CDR1 is SGHVT, CDR2 SQSDAQ. J lost 4 bases, V lost 1 base, and 9 bases had no gene match. The CDR3 length is 16 residues. The DNA for the CDR3 is TGTGCCAGCAGCTTAGGATCTGCGGGAGTAGGAGAGACCCAGTACTTC. Amino acids: CASSLGSAGVGETQYF.

The rearrangement joins TRBV6-1 to TRBJ2-7; D call uncertain. The CDR3 totals 12 residues. The germline gives CDR1 MNHNS, CDR2 SASEGT. Trimming removed 7 bases at V and 7 bases at J, with 14 bases between. CDR3: CASIESAWEQYF. The DNA of the CDR3 is TGTGCCAGCATTGAGTCGGCGTGGGAGCAGTACTTC.

This clonotype has more than one count but fewer than ten. J is TRBJ1-5 and V is TRBV7-2; D is ambiguous. Germline assignment: CDR1 SGHTA and CDR2 FQGNSA. The CDR3 consists of 18 residues. V dropped 2 bases and J dropped 3 bases, with 20 bases sitting between them. The CDR3 loop reads CASSLTAGRSFNNQPQHF. The DNA of the CDR3 is TGTGCCAGCAGCTTAACCGCGGGCCGGTCCTTTAACAATCAGCCCCAGCATTTT.